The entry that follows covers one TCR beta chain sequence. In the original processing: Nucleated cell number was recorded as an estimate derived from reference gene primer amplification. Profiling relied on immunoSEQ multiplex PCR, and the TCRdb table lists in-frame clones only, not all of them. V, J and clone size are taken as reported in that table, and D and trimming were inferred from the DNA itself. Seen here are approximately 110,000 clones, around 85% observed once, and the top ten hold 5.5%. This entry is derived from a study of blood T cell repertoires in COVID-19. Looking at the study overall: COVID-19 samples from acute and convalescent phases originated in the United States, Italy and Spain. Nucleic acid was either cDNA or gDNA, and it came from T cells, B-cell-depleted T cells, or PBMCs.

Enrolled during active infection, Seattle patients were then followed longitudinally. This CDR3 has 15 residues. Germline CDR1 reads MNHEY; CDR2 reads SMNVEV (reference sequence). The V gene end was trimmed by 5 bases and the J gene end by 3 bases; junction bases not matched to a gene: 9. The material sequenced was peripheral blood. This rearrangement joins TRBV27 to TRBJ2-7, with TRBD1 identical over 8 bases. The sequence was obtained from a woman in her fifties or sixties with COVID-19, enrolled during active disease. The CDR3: CASSAGQGRHYEQYF. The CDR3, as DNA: TGTGCCAGCAGTGCAGGACAGGGTAGGCACTACGAGCAGTACTTC.